This TCR beta chain derives from a study of blood T cell repertoires in COVID-19. Turning to the study itself: Specimens from acute and convalescent COVID-19 originated in the United States, Italy and Spain. From T cells, B-cell-depleted T cells, or PBMCs came the material, which was cDNA or gDNA.

This clone was observed a handful of times. This CDR3 is 19 amino acids long. Germline lookup yields CDR1 MGHRA and CDR2 YSYEKL. V gave up 0 bases and J gave up 6 bases, with 27 bases separating them. Authors' methods: How many nucleated cells were present was estimated from reference gene primer amplification. TCRdb's copy holds only in-frame clones and misses some; the assay was immunoSEQ multiplex PCR. V and J calls plus clone size are reproduced from that table; the DNA served to infer D and trimming. The table lists nearly 40,000 clones, around nine tenths of them singletons. The sample comprised peripheral blood. The chain links TRBV4-1 to TRBJ2-7; no clear D gene. The TCR was taken from a woman between 65 and 79 years old with acute or convalescent COVID-19. CDR3 sequence: CASSQEAPNVQAYALEQYV. Here the CDR3 DNA reads TGCGCCAGCAGCCAAGAGGCCCCAAACGTGCAGGCGTACGCCCTCGAGCAGTACGTC.